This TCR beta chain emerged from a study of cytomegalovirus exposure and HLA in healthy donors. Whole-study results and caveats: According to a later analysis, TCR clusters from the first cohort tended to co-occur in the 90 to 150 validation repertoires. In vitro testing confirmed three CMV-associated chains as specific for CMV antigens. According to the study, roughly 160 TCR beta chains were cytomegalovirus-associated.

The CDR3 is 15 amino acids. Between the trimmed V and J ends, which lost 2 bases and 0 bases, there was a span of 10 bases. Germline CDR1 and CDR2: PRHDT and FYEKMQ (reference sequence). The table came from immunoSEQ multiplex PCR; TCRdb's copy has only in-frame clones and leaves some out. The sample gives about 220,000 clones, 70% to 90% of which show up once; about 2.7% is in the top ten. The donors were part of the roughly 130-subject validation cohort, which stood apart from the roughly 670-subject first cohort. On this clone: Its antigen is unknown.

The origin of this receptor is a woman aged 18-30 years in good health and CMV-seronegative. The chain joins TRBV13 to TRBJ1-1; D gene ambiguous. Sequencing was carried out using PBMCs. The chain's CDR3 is CASSLNTVMNTEAFF. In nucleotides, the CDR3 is TGTGCCAGCAGCTTAAATACAGTCATGAACACTGAAGCTTTCTTT.